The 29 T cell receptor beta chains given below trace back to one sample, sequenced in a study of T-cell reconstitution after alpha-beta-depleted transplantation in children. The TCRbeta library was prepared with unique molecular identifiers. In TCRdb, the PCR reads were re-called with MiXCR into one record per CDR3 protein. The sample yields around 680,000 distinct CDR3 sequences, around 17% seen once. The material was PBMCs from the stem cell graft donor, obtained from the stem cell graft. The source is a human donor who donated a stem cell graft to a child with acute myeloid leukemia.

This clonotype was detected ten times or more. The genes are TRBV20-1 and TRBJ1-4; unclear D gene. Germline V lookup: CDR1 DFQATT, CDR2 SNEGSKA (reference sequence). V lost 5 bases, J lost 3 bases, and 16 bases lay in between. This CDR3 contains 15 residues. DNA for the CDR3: TGCAGTGCTTCCCGCCGTGGAGGGTCTAATGAAAAACTGTTTTTT. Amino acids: CSASRRGGSNEKLFF.

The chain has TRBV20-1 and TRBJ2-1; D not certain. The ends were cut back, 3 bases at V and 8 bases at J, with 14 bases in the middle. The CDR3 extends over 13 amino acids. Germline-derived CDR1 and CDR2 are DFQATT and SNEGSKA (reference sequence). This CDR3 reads CSASPDFRDEQFF. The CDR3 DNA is TGCAGTGCTAGTCCCGATTTTCGAGATGAGCAGTTCTTC.

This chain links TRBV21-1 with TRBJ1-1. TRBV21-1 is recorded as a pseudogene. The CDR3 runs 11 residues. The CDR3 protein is CASGRGPEAFF. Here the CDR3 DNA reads TGTGCCAGCGGTCGTGGCCCTGAAGCTTTCTTT.

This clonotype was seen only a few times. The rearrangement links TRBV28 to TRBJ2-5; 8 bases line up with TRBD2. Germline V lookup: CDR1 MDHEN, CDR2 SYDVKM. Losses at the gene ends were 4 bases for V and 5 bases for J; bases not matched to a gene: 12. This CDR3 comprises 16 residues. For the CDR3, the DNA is TGTGCCAGCAGTTATCCTGACGGGGGGGCCCGGGAGACCCAGTACTTC. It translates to CASSYPDGGARETQYF.

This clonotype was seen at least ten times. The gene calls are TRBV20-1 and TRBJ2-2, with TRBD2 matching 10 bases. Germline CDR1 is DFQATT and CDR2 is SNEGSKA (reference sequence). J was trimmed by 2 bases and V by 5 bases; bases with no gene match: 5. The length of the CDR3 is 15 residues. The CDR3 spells CSAVSGGSNTGELFF. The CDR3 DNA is TGCAGTGCTGTTAGCGGGGGGTCAAACACCGGGGAGCTGTTTTTT.

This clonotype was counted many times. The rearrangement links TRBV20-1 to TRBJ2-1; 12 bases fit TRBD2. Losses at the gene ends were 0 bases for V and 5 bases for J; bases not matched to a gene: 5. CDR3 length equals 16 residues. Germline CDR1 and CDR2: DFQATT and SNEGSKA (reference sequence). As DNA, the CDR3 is TGCAGTGCTAGAGATTTGACTAGCGGGGGTCACAATGAGCAGTTCTTC. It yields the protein CSARDLTSGGHNEQFF.

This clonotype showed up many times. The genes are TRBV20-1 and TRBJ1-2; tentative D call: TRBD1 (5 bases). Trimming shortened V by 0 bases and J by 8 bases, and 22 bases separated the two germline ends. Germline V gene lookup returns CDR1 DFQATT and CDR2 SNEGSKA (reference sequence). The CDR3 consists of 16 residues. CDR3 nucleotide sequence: TGCAGTGCTAGAGACACCCTCTTTAGGGGAGACGGCGGCTACACCTTC. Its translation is CSARDTLFRGDGGYTF.

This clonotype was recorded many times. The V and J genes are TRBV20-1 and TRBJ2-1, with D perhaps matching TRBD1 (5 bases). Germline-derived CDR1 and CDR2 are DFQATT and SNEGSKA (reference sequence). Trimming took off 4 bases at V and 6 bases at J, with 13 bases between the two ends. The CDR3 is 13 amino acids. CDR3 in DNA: TGCAGTGCTAACCCGACAGTTAGCAATGAGCAGTTCTTC. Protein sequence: CSANPTVSNEQFF.

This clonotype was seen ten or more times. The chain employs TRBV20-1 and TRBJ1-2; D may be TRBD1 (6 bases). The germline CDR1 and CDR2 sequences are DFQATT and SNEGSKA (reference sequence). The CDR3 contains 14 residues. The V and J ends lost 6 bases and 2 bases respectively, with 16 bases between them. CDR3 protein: CSAFPGHQNYGYTF. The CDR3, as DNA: TGCAGTGCATTCCCGGGACACCAAAACTATGGCTACACCTTC.

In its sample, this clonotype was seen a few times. CDR3: CASSPEITRTGGNSPLHF. As DNA, the CDR3 is TGTGCCAGCTCACCCGAAATAACTCGGACAGGGGGGAATTCACCCCTCCACTTT. The chain links TRBV18 to TRBJ1-6; the match to TRBD1 covers 10 bases. Unmatched junction bases numbered 12, after V lost 3 bases and J lost 7 bases. The CDR3 is made up of 18 amino acids. CDR1 is KGHSH, CDR2 LQKENI, per germline.

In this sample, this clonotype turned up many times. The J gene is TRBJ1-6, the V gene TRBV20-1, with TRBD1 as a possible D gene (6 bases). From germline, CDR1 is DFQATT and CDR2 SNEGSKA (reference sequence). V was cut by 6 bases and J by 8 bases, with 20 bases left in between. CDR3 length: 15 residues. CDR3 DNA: TGCAGTGCGGTACCGGGACAAGGGGGTTATTCACCCCTCCACTTT. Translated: CSAVPGQGGYSPLHF.

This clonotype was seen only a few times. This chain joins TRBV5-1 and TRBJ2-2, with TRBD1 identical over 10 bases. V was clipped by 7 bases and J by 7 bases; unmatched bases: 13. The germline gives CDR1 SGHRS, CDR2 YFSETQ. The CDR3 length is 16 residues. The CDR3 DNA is TGCGCCAGCCTTCCACCGGGACAGGGGCTAAACGGGGAGCTGTTTTTT. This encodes CASLPPGQGLNGELFF.

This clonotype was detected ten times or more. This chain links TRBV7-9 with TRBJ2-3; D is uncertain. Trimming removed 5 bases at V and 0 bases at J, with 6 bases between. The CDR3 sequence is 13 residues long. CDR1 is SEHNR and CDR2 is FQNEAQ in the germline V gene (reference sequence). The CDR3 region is CASSARSTDTQYF. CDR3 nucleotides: TGTGCCAGCAGCGCCAGAAGCACAGATACGCAGTATTTT.

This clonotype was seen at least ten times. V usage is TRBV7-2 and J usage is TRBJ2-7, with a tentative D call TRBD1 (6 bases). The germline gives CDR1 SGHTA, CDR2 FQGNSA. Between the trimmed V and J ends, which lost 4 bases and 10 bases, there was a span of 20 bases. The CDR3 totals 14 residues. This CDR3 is CASSSDRSGRNQYV. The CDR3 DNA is TGTGCCAGCAGCTCCGACAGGTCGGGCCGGAACCAGTACGTC.

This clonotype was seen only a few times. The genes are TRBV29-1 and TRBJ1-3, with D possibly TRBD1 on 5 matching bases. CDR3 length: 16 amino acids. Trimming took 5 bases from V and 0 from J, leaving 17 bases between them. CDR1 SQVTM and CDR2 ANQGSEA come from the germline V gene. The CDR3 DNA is TGCAGCGTTACCCTCCTTCACCAGGGCTCTGGAAACACCATATATTTT. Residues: CSVTLLHQGSGNTIYF.

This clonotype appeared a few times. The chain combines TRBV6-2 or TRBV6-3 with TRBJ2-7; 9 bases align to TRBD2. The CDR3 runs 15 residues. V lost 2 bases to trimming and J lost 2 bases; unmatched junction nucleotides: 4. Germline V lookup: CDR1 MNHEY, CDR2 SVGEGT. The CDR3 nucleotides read TGTGCCAGCAGTTACCTAGCGGGGCCCACCTACGAGCAGTACTTC. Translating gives CASSYLAGPTYEQYF.

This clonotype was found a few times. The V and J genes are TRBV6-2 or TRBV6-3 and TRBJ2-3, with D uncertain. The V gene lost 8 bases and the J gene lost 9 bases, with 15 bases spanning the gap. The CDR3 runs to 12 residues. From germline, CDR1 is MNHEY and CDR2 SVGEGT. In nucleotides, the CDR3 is TGTGCCAGCGACCGGGCGGTGGGGACGCAGTATTTT. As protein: CASDRAVGTQYF.

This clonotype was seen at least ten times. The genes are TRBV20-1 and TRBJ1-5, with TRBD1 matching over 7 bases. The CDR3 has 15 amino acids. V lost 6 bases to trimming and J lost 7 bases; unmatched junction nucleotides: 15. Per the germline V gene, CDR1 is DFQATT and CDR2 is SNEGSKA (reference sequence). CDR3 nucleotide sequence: TGCAGTGCCAGCCAAGACAGGGTTACGGAACAGCCCCAGCATTTT. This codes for CSASQDRVTEQPQHF.

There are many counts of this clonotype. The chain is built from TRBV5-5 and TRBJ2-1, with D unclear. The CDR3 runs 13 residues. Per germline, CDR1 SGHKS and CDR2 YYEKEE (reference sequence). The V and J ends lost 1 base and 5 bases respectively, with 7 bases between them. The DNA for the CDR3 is TGTGCCAGCAGCTTGAGCCGGAACAATGAGCAGTTCTTC. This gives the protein CASSLSRNNEQFF.

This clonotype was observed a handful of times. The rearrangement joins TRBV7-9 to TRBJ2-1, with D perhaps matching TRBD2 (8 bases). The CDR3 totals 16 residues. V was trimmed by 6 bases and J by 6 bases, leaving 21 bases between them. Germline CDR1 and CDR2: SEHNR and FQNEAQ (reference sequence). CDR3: CASRRSGGQGVNEQFF. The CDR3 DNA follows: TGTGCCAGCAGACGAAGCGGGGGCCAGGGGGTCAATGAGCAGTTCTTC.

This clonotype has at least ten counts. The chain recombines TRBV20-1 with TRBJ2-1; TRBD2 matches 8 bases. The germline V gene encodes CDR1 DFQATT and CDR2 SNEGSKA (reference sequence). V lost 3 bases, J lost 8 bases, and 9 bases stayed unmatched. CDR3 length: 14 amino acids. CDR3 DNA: TGCAGTGCTAGCCCGGGACTAGGGAGGTATGAGCAGTTCTTC. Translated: CSASPGLGRYEQFF.

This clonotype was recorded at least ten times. CDR3 in amino acids: CSVKTDTYEQYV. The DNA of the CDR3 is TGCAGCGTTAAGACAGATACCTACGAGCAGTACGTC. This chain joins TRBV29-1 and TRBJ2-7, with D possibly matching TRBD1 (5 bases). The germline V and J ends were trimmed by 5 bases and 2 bases, with 10 bases remaining between them. CDR1 is SQVTM and CDR2 is ANQGSEA in the germline V gene. CDR3 length: 12 amino acids.

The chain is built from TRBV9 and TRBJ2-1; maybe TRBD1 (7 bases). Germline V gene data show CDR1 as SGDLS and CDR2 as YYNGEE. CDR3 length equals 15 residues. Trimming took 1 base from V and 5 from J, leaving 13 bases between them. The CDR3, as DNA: TGTGCCAGCAGCGTATCAGGGGGGACCCACAATGAGCAGTTCTTC. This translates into CASSVSGGTHNEQFF.

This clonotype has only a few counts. The CDR3 region is CASSLNQVRDGNEKLFF. The CDR3 DNA follows: TGTGCCAGCAGCTTAAACCAAGTTCGGGATGGAAATGAAAAACTGTTTTTT. V usage is TRBV7-9 and J usage is TRBJ1-4; no definite D call. The germline V and J ends were trimmed by 2 bases and 5 bases, with 18 bases remaining between them. This CDR3 contains 17 residues. CDR1 and CDR2 (germline): SEHNR, FQNEAQ (reference sequence).

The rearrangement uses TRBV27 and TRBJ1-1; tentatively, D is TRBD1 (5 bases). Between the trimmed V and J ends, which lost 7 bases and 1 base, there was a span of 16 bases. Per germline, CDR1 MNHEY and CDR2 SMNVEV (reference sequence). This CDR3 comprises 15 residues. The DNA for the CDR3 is TGTGCCAGCATGCCCTCGGCGGACAAGAACACTGAAGCTTTCTTT. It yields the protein CASMPSADKNTEAFF.

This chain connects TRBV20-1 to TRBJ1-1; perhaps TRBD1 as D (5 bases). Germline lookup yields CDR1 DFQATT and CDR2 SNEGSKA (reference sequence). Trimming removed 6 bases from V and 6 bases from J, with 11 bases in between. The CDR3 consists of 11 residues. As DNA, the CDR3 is TGCAGTGCCCCGAGAGGGGCTGAAGCTTTCTTT. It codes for CSAPRGAEAFF.

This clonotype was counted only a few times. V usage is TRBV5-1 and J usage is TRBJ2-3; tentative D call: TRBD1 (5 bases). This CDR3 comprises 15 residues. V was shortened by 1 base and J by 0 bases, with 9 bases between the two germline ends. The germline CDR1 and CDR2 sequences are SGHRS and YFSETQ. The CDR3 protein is CASSLNQGSTDTQYF. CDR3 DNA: TGCGCCAGCAGCTTGAACCAGGGAAGCACAGATACGCAGTATTTT.

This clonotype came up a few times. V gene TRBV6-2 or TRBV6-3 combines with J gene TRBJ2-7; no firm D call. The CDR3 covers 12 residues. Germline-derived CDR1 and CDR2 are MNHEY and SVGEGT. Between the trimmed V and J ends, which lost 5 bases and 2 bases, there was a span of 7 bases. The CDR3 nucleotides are TGTGCCAGCAGTGGGGATCCCTACGAGCAGTACTTC. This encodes CASSGDPYEQYF.

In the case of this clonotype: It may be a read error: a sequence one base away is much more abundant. The CDR3 DNA follows: TGCAGTGCTAGAGCTAGCGGGGGGGCCAAGGGGACCCAGTACTTC. This translates into CSARASGGAKGTQYF. The chain is built from TRBV20-1 and TRBJ2-5; 12 bases line up with TRBD2. V lost 1 base, J lost 7 bases, and 7 bases stayed unmatched. CDR3 size: 15 residues. CDR1 is DFQATT, CDR2 SNEGSKA, per germline (reference sequence).